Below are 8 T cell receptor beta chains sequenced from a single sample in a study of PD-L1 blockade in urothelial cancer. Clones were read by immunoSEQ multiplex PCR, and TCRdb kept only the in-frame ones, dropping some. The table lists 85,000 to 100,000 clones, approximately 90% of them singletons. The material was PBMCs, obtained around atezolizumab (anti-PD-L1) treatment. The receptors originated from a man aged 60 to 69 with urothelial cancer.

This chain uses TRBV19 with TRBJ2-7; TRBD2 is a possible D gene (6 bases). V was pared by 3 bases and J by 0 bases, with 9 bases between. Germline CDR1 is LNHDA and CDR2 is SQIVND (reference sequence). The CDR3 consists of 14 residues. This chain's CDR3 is CASSISGDSYEQYF. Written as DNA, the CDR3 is TGTGCCAGTAGTATTTCGGGGGACTCCTACGAGCAGTACTTC.

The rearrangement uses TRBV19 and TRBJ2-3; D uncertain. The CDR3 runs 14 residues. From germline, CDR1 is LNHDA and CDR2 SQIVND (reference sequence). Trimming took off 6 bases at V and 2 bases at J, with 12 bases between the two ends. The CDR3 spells CASSLLGYTDTQYF. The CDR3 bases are TGTGCCAGTAGCCTCTTGGGCTACACAGATACGCAGTATTTT.

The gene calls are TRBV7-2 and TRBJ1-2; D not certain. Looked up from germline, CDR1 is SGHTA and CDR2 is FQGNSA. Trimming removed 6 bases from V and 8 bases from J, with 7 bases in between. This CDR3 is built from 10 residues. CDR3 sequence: CASSFGGYTF. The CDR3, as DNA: TGTGCCAGCAGTTTCGGGGGCTACACCTTC.

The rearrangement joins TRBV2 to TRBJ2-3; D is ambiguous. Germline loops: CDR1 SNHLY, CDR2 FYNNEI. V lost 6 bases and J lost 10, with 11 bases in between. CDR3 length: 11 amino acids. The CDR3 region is CASRDKYAQYF. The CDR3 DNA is TGTGCCAGCAGAGACAAATACGCGCAGTATTTT.

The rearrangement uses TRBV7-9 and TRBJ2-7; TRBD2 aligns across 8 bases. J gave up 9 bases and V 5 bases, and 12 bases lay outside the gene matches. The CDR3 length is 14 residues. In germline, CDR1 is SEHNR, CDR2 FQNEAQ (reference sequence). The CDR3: CASSAQAGATVQYF. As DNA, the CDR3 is TGTGCCAGCAGCGCTCAAGCGGGAGCAACAGTGCAGTACTTC.

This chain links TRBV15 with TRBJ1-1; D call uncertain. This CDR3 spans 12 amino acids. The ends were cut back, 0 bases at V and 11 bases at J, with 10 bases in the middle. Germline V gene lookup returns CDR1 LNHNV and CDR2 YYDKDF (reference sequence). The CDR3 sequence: CATSRDVGGAFF. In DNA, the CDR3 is TGTGCCACCAGCAGAGATGTGGGAGGGGCTTTCTTT.

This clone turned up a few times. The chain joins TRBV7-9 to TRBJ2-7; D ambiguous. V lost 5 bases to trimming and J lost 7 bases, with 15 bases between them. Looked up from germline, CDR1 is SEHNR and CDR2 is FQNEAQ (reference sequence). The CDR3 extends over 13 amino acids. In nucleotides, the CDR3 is TGTGCCAGCAGCCCCGGCGGTAGTTATGAGCAGTACTTC. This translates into CASSPGGSYEQYF.

CDR3 in amino acids: CASSSMSRGDYEQYF. CDR3 nucleotide sequence: TGTGCCAGCAGCTCAATGTCCCGGGGTGACTACGAGCAGTACTTC. This chain links TRBV7-2 with TRBJ2-7; maybe TRBD2 (5 bases). V dropped 4 bases and J dropped 3 bases, with 16 bases sitting between them. The CDR3 extends over 15 amino acids. From germline, CDR1 is SGHTA and CDR2 FQGNSA.